This T cell receptor (beta chain) was observed in a study of cytomegalovirus exposure and HLA in healthy donors. The PCR was carried out with 60 Vbeta primers and 13 Jbeta primers. Study processing details: Later, tens of millions of unique TCR beta chains were counted in an analysis, and 8.5 million to 13 million of them were shared. The repertoire was sequenced with immunoSEQ multiplex PCR; TCRdb's copy has only in-frame clones and lacks some. Clone size and V and J calls were adopted from that table, with D and trimming inferred from the DNA. Of about 61,000 clones in the sample, roughly 90% were seen once. Germline V CDR1 and CDR2: SNHLY, FYNNEI. V lost 6 bases, J lost 9 bases, and 21 bases lay in between. This CDR3 has 14 residues.

The TCR sequence derives from a man between 25 and 39 years old in good health and CMV-seropositive. The specimen was PBMCs. The chain combines TRBV2 with TRBJ2-7; D possibly corresponds to TRBD2 (7 bases). CDR3 sequence: CASSLGGRGAGQYF. The CDR3 nucleotides read TGTGCCAGCAGCTTGGGGGGGAGGGGGGCAGGGCAGTACTTC.